These T cell receptor beta chains were read from a single sample in a study of Ad26.COV2.S vaccination and SARS-CoV-2 variants. Some clones are missing from TCRdb's copy, which holds only in-frame ones; the method was immunoSEQ multiplex PCR. Counted here are some 250,000 clones, 70% to 90% occurring once; the ten biggest clones make up approximately 11%. Specimen: peripheral blood, collected in a trial of Ad26.COV2.S vaccine versus placebo. Receptor source: a person between 18 and 60 years old who received the Ad26.COV2.S COVID-19 vaccine or a placebo. CDR3s include the opening cysteine and the closing phenylalanine or tryptophan. A D gene is named only where the DNA matches it firmly. For some rows the clone size is stated as once, few or many, or as a class when expanded; others skip it.

V: TRBV6-2/TRBV6-3; size: .; D: .; J: TRBJ2-7; DNA: TGTGCCAGCAGTTACATCCTAAAGGCGGGGGCCATTAGTTCCTACGAGCAGTACTTC; CDR3: CASSYILKAGAISSYEQYF
V: TRBV28; size: .; D: .; J: TRBJ1-2; DNA: TGTGCCAGCAGTCCCATCAGAAAGGATGGGAGCTTAGCTAACTATGGCTACACCTTC; CDR3: CASSPIRKDGSLANYGYTF
V: TRBV15; size: .; D: .; J: TRBJ2-7; DNA: TGTGCCACCAGCAGAGTGGGGCCGACCGGGGCCTACGAGCAGTACTTC; CDR3: CATSRVGPTGAYEQYF
V: TRBV6-5; size: .; D: TRBD1; J: TRBJ2-7; DNA: TGTGCCAGCAGGCTACAGGGGTTCTCCTACGAGCAGTACTTC; CDR3: CASRLQGFSYEQYF
V: TRBV10-3; size: .; D: TRBD1; J: TRBJ2-2; DNA: TGTGCCATCAGGGCAGGGGGCGAGGTCGGGGAGCTGTTTTTT; CDR3: CAIRAGGEVGELFF
V: TRBV6-5; size: .; D: .; J: TRBJ1-2; DNA: TGTGCCAGCAGTTACTTAACCCTAGGCCGGGTCTATGGCTACACCTTC; CDR3: CASSYLTLGRVYGYTF
V: TRBV4-3; size: .; D: .; J: TRBJ1-1; DNA: TGCGCCAGCAGCCAAGCACCAGGGAGCACTGAAGCTTTCTTT; CDR3: CASSQAPGSTEAFF
V: TRBV11-2; size: once; D: .; J: TRBJ2-1; DNA: TGTGCCAGCAGCTTAGATCCCGCCCGGGGTAGTAGGAGGAATGAGCAGTTCTTC; CDR3: CASSLDPARGSRRNEQFF
V: TRBV6-5; size: .; D: .; J: TRBJ2-7; DNA: TGTGCCAGCAGTCTGATTGTCGACGGAGCGCAGTACTTC; CDR3: CASSLIVDGAQYF
V: TRBV28; size: .; D: .; J: TRBJ2-4; DNA: TGTGCCAGCAGCTCCCTGACAGCTCTAGCCAAAAACATTCAGTACTTC; CDR3: CASSSLTALAKNIQYF
V: TRBV6-1; size: .; D: TRBD1; J: TRBJ1-1; DNA: TGTGCCAGCAGTGAATTCCGGACAGGGGACACTGAAGCTTTCTTT; CDR3: CASSEFRTGDTEAFF
V: TRBV7-9; size: .; D: .; J: TRBJ1-2; DNA: TGTGCCAGCAGCCCCCCCGAGGGGGAGTGGTACGGCTACACCTTC; CDR3: CASSPPEGEWYGYTF
V: TRBV2; size: .; D: .; J: TRBJ1-2; DNA: TGTGCCAGCAGCTCCGGGGACCTGAACTATGGCTACACCTTC; CDR3: CASSSGDLNYGYTF
V: TRBV28; size: .; D: .; J: TRBJ2-6; DNA: TGTGCCAGCAGTTTTGGATTCTCTGGGGCCAACGTCCTGACTTTC; CDR3: CASSFGFSGANVLTF
V: TRBV6-5; size: .; D: .; J: TRBJ2-7; DNA: TGTGCCAGCACTGCCCAGGCGAGCTCCTACGAGCAGTACTTC; CDR3: CASTAQASSYEQYF
V: TRBV3-1/TRBV3-2; size: once; D: .; J: TRBJ1-2; DNA: TGTGCCAGCAGCCTGGGGATAAACTATGGCTACACCTTC; CDR3: CASSLGINYGYTF
V: TRBV5-8; size: .; D: TRBD2; J: TRBJ2-5; DNA: TGTGCCAGCAGCCCTTGGGGGGGGGAGACCCAGTACTTC; CDR3: CASSPWGGETQYF
V: TRBV18; size: .; D: .; J: TRBJ2-6; DNA: TGTGCCAGCTCACCTGCGGGCCCTTCTGGGGCCAACGTCCTGACTTTC; CDR3: CASSPAGPSGANVLTF